The 7 T cell receptor beta chains given below trace back to one sample, sequenced in a study of blood T cell repertoires in COVID-19. Repertoires were generated with immunoSEQ multiplex PCR, while TCRdb's copy carries only in-frame clones and drops some. The repertoire has 160,000 or so clones, 70% to 85% of them found once; the top ten carry roughly 15%. The sequencing input was PBMCs or T cells enriched from blood (not recorded which). Source of these receptors: a man aged 45-65 years who had recovered from COVID-19.

The V gene is TRBV6-5, the J gene TRBJ2-7, with 8 bases lining up with TRBD1. This CDR3 is 14 amino acids long. In germline, CDR1 is MNHEY, CDR2 SVGAGI. Trimming took 4 bases from V and 3 from J; bases not matched to a gene: 5. The CDR3 loop reads CASSSPGGYYEQYF. The DNA for the CDR3 is TGTGCCAGCAGTTCCCCAGGGGGCTACTACGAGCAGTACTTC.

This chain connects TRBV6-2 or TRBV6-3 to TRBJ1-1; no reliable D call. Germline V CDR1 and CDR2: MNHEY, SVGEGT. V gave up 4 bases and J gave up 0 bases, with 6 bases separating them. The CDR3 is 13 residues long. CDR3 nucleotides: TGTGCCAGCAGTTCTACGGTGAACACTGAAGCTTTCTTT. This encodes CASSSTVNTEAFF.

This chain joins TRBV19 and TRBJ1-1; 9 bases agree with TRBD1. Germline V lookup: CDR1 LNHDA, CDR2 SQIVND (reference sequence). The CDR3 extends over 14 amino acids. Trimming took 3 bases from V and 3 from J; bases not matched to a gene: 2. The CDR3 coding sequence is TGTGCCAGTAGTATGGGGACAGGGTACACTGAAGCTTTCTTT. It encodes CASSMGTGYTEAFF.

This clone is a singleton in its sample. This chain connects TRBV28 to TRBJ2-1; 9 nucleotides match TRBD2. Per the germline V gene, CDR1 is MDHEN and CDR2 is SYDVKM. The trim removed 5 bases at V and 4 bases at J, leaving 6 bases unmatched. This CDR3 has 15 residues. In DNA form, the CDR3 reads TGTGCCAGCAGTCCCTCTAGCGGGGTTTACAATGAGCAGTTCTTC. Encoded protein: CASSPSSGVYNEQFF. Using reference TRBV28 and TRBJ2-1 for the parts outside the CDR3, the full variable domain is DVKVTQSSRYLVKRTGEKVFLECVQDMDHENMFWYRQDPGLGLRLIYFSYDVKMKEKGDIPEGYSVSREKKERFSLILESASTNQTSMYLCASSPSSGVYNEQFFGPGTRLTVL.

The V and J genes are TRBV27 and TRBJ1-2; 8 nucleotides agree with TRBD1. The germline CDR1 and CDR2 sequences are MNHEY and SMNVEV (reference sequence). The V and J ends lost 1 base and 3 bases, in that order; junction bases with no gene match: 4. The CDR3 has 15 amino acids. CDR3 DNA sequence: TGTGCCAGCAGTTTATATACAGGGGGGGACTATGGCTACACCTTC. Translated, it gives CASSLYTGGDYGYTF.

The gene calls are TRBV6-4 and TRBJ1-2; no reliable D call. There are 15 residues in the CDR3. Germline loops: CDR1 MRHNA, CDR2 SNTAGT. V was trimmed by 0 bases and J by 3 bases, leaving 11 bases between them. Here the CDR3 reads CASSDSAQAYYGYTF. The CDR3 nucleotides are TGTGCCAGCAGTGACTCGGCCCAGGCCTACTATGGCTACACCTTC.

V gene TRBV5-1 combines with J gene TRBJ1-1; tentative D call: TRBD1 (5 bases). Germline V gives CDR1 SGHRS, CDR2 YFSETQ. The CDR3 is 14 amino acids. Trimming cost V 7 bases and J 6 bases, with 19 bases left between them. CDR3 amino acids: CASQVVAGTAEAFF. The DNA for the CDR3 is TGCGCCAGCCAAGTGGTGGCGGGGACCGCTGAAGCTTTCTTT.